This is a list of T cell receptor beta chains from one sample in a study of blood T cell repertoires in COVID-19. Sequencing used immunoSEQ multiplex PCR; TCRdb keeps in-frame clones, though not all of them. The sample carries around 250,000 clones, 65% to 85% recorded once. The sequenced material came from peripheral blood. All receptors derive from a man aged 35-49 years with active or convalescent COVID-19. The CDR3 runs from the conserved cysteine through the conserved F or W. The order of the fields is V gene, D gene, J gene, clone size, CDR3 protein, CDR3 DNA. D genes are given only for firm matches. The size field is filled for only some rows; it gives once, few, many or a size class.

V: TRBV11-2; D: .; J: TRBJ1-3; size: .; CDR3: CASTIGRSGILGNTIYF; DNA: TGTGCCAGCACCATTGGGCGGTCAGGGATTTTAGGAAACACCATATATTTT
V: TRBV19; D: .; J: TRBJ1-2; size: .; CDR3: CASSGQGSGYTF; DNA: TGTGCCAGTAGTGGTCAGGGGTCTGGCTACACCTTC
V: TRBV11-3; D: .; J: TRBJ2-1; size: .; CDR3: CASSLGAVFYNEQFF; DNA: TGTGCCAGCAGCTTAGGCGCCGTTTTCTACAATGAGCAGTTCTTC
V: TRBV2; D: TRBD1; J: TRBJ2-7; size: .; CDR3: CASKGTGVTYEQYF; DNA: TGTGCCAGCAAGGGGACAGGGGTAACCTACGAGCAGTACTTC
V: TRBV4-1; D: .; J: TRBJ2-1; size: .; CDR3: CASSQGKAGAYNEQFF; DNA: TGCGCCAGCAGCCAGGGCAAGGCGGGGGCATACAATGAGCAGTTCTTC
V: TRBV9; D: .; J: TRBJ2-2; size: once; CDR3: CASSPSPVGELFF; DNA: TGTGCCAGCAGCCCTTCTCCAGTCGGGGAGCTGTTTTTT
V: TRBV7-2; D: TRBD1; J: TRBJ2-5; size: .; CDR3: CASSSNQGAKTQYF; DNA: TGTGCCAGCAGCTCCAACCAGGGGGCGAAGACCCAGTACTTC
V: TRBV6-2/TRBV6-3; D: .; J: TRBJ1-5; size: .; CDR3: CASSSGYQPQHF; DNA: TGTGCCAGCAGCTCGGGTTATCAGCCCCAGCATTTT
V: TRBV5-1; D: TRBD1; J: TRBJ2-7; size: .; CDR3: CASSILDRGSPYEQYF; DNA: TGCGCCAGCAGCATTCTTGACAGGGGGTCCCCCTACGAGCAGTACTTC
V: TRBV12-3/TRBV12-4; D: .; J: TRBJ2-5; size: .; CDR3: CASSLAARTQYF; DNA: TGTGCCAGCAGTTTAGCGGCAAGGACCCAGTACTTC
V: TRBV21-1; D: .; J: TRBJ1-1; size: .; CDR3: CASSKMGLMNTEAFF; DNA: TGTGCCAGCAGCAAAATGGGGCTGATGAACACTGAAGCTTTCTTT
V: TRBV24-1; D: TRBD1; J: TRBJ2-1; size: .; CDR3: CATSPGQANEQFF; DNA: TGTGCCACCAGTCCGGGACAGGCAAATGAGCAGTTCTTC
V: TRBV20-1; D: TRBD1; J: TRBJ1-2; size: .; CDR3: CSASGQGVHLGGYTF; DNA: TGCAGTGCTAGTGGGCAGGGGGTTCATCTGGGTGGCTACACCTTC
V: TRBV7-2; D: TRBD1; J: TRBJ1-3; size: .; CDR3: CASSLRTGDANTIYF; DNA: TGTGCCAGCAGCTTACGGACAGGGGATGCAAACACCATATATTTT
V: TRBV7-6; D: TRBD2; J: TRBJ2-3; size: .; CDR3: CASSWRGSGGAGDTQYF; DNA: TGTGCCAGCAGCTGGCGAGGTAGCGGGGGGGCAGGAGATACGCAGTATTTT
V: TRBV19; D: TRBD1; J: TRBJ1-1; size: once; CDR3: CASRGQGARTEAFF; DNA: TGTGCCAGTAGAGGACAGGGGGCAAGGACTGAAGCTTTCTTT